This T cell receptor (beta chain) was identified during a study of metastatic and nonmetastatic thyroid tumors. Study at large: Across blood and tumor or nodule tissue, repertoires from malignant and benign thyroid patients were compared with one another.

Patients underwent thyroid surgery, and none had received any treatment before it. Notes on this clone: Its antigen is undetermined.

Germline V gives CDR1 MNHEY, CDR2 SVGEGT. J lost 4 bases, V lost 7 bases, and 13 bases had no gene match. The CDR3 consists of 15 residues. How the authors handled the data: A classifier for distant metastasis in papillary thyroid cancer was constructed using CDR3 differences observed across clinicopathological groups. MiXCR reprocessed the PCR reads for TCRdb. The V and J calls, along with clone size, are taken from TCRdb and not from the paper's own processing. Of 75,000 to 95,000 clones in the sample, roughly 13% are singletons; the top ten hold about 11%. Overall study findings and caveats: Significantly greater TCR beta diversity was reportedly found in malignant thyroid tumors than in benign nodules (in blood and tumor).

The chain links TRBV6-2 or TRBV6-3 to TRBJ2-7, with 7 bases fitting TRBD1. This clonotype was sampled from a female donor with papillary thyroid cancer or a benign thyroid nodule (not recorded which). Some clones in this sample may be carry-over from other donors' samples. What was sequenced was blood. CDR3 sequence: CASIPARTGRYEQYF. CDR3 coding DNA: TGTGCCAGCATCCCCGCCAGGACAGGTCGGTACGAGCAGTACTTC.